This T cell receptor (beta chain) was observed in a study of T cells in localized non-small cell lung cancer. The assay was immunoSEQ multiplex PCR, and TCRdb's table has in-frame clones only and misses some. The sample consists of fewer than 100,000 clones, 75% to 85% of them appearing once. The study's findings and limits: There was higher T cell clonality in uninvolved adjacent lung than in tumor, and it was highest there. Adjacent lung tissue had a median about 52 of the top 100 clones found in the tumor. Longer overall survival was linked to higher blood T cell density. As only one tumor region underwent sequencing, heterogeneity remains possible.

The germline V gene encodes CDR1 SNHLY and CDR2 FYNNEI. With 4 bases removed from V and 3 bases from J, the gap between germline ends came to 6 bases. The CDR3 is made up of 13 amino acids. In this sample, this clone turned up a few times. Its antigen is still unknown. The V gene is TRBV2, the J gene TRBJ1-4; a weak D match, TRBD1 (5 bases). Sequenced material: peripheral blood, taken before any cancer treatment. This TCR was recovered from an older female donor with stage I lung adenocarcinoma. As DNA, the CDR3 is TGTGCCAGCAGTGGGGGACCTAATGAAAAACTGTTTTTT. This sequence encodes CASSGGPNEKLFF.